These T cell receptor beta chains were read from a single sample in a study of T cells in Graves' hyperthyroidism and ophthalmopathy. TCRdb re-analysed the multiplex PCR reads in MiXCR, keeping a single row per CDR3 protein. The sample records hundreds of thousands of distinct CDR3 sequences, 20% being singletons. The sample was blood. Source of these receptors: a man in his thirties or forties with Graves' ophthalmopathy. Each CDR3 is given with its conserved first and last residue. D genes are given only for firm matches. Rows give clone size only sometimes, using once, few, many, or a class for an expanded clone.

d_gene: -; j_gene: TRBJ1-1; v_gene: TRBV18; abundance: few; CDR3nt: TGTGCCAGCTCACCATATGGCGGAACTGAAGCTTTCTTT; CDR3aa: CASSPYGGTEAFF
d_gene: TRBD1; j_gene: TRBJ1-2; v_gene: TRBV20-1; abundance: many; CDR3nt: TGCAGTGTTCCCAGGGGGGACGAGGGAGGCTACACCTTC; CDR3aa: CSVPRGDEGGYTF
d_gene: -; j_gene: TRBJ2-1; v_gene: TRBV20-1; abundance: -; CDR3nt: TGCAGTGCTAGGGTCTCTAGTGGAAATGAGCAGTTCTTC; CDR3aa: CSARVSSGNEQFF
d_gene: -; j_gene: TRBJ2-3; v_gene: TRBV18; abundance: many; CDR3nt: TGTGCCAGCTCACCAGAAACTCGCACAGATACGCAGTATTTT; CDR3aa: CASSPETRTDTQYF
d_gene: -; j_gene: TRBJ1-5; v_gene: TRBV20-1; abundance: many; CDR3nt: TGCAGTGCTAGGACAGCTAGCAATCAGCCCCAGCATTTT; CDR3aa: CSARTASNQPQHF
d_gene: -; j_gene: TRBJ1-6; v_gene: TRBV6-5; abundance: -; CDR3nt: TGTGCCAGCAGTTACTCCGCGGCCTATAATTCACCCCTCCACTTT; CDR3aa: CASSYSAAYNSPLHF
d_gene: TRBD2; j_gene: TRBJ2-7; v_gene: TRBV28; abundance: many; CDR3nt: TGTGCCAGCAGTTTATTGCGGGAGGACGAGCAGTACTTC; CDR3aa: CASSLLREDEQYF
d_gene: TRBD1; j_gene: TRBJ1-3; v_gene: TRBV30; abundance: -; CDR3nt: TGTGCCTGGGGTGGGGACAGGGGGCATGGAAACACCATATATTTT; CDR3aa: CAWGGDRGHGNTIYF
d_gene: TRBD2; j_gene: TRBJ2-1; v_gene: TRBV6-5; abundance: -; CDR3nt: TGTGCCAGCAGTTACGGCCCTAGCGGACCCTCCTACAATGAGCAGTTCTTC; CDR3aa: CASSYGPSGPSYNEQFF
d_gene: -; j_gene: TRBJ2-4; v_gene: TRBV9; abundance: few; CDR3nt: TGTGCCAGCAGCGTAGGCGGGGTGGGAAACATTCAGTACTTC; CDR3aa: CASSVGGVGNIQYF
d_gene: TRBD2; j_gene: TRBJ2-7; v_gene: TRBV9; abundance: -; CDR3nt: TGTGCCAGCAGCGTAGACGGGAGGACCAACGAGCAGTACTTC; CDR3aa: CASSVDGRTNEQYF
d_gene: TRBD2; j_gene: TRBJ2-7; v_gene: TRBV3-1; abundance: -; CDR3nt: TGCGCCAGCAGCCAACTAGCGGGAGTTATGGGATCCCACGAGCAGTACTTC; CDR3aa: CASSQLAGVMGSHEQYF
d_gene: -; j_gene: TRBJ2-3; v_gene: TRBV4-1; abundance: few; CDR3nt: TGCGCCAGCAGCCAACCCCCAACAGGGCGGACAGATACGCAGTATTTT; CDR3aa: CASSQPPTGRTDTQYF
d_gene: TRBD2; j_gene: TRBJ2-5; v_gene: TRBV28; abundance: -; CDR3nt: TGTGCCAGCAGTTTCTCCCGACTAGCGGGAATTGGAGAGACCCAGTACTTC; CDR3aa: CASSFSRLAGIGETQYF
d_gene: -; j_gene: TRBJ2-2; v_gene: TRBV6-5; abundance: few; CDR3nt: TGTGCCAGCAATTACGGGGAGCTGTTTTTT; CDR3aa: CASNYGELFF
d_gene: -; j_gene: TRBJ2-7; v_gene: TRBV7-8; abundance: -; CDR3nt: TGTGCCAGCAGCTTAGTACTCGACCCGTCTCGAGTGTACGAGCAGTACTTC; CDR3aa: CASSLVLDPSRVYEQYF
d_gene: -; j_gene: TRBJ1-2; v_gene: TRBV6-1; abundance: once; CDR3nt: TGTGCCATACATGGCTACACCTTC; CDR3aa: CAIHGYTF
d_gene: -; j_gene: TRBJ2-7; v_gene: TRBV5-1; abundance: few; CDR3nt: TGCGCCAGCAGCTTGGCCGATCACCCCTACGAGCAGTACTTC; CDR3aa: CASSLADHPYEQYF
d_gene: TRBD2; j_gene: TRBJ2-4; v_gene: TRBV5-6; abundance: -; CDR3nt: TGTGCCAGCAGCTTGGCGGGACTAGCGGGAGATATGAAAAACATTCAGTACTTC; CDR3aa: CASSLAGLAGDMKNIQYF
d_gene: -; j_gene: TRBJ2-2; v_gene: TRBV5-5; abundance: few; CDR3nt: TGTGCCAGCAGCTCTAGGCTTAACACCGGGGAGCTGTTTTTT; CDR3aa: CASSSRLNTGELFF
d_gene: -; j_gene: TRBJ1-5; v_gene: TRBV12-3/TRBV12-4; abundance: -; CDR3nt: TGTGCCAGCAGTTCAAGGGGATATCAGCCCCAGCATTTT; CDR3aa: CASSSRGYQPQHF
d_gene: -; j_gene: TRBJ2-1; v_gene: TRBV5-1; abundance: few; CDR3nt: TGCGCCAGCAGCCCACCGACGGATCTTACCTACAATGAGCAGTTCTTC; CDR3aa: CASSPPTDLTYNEQFF
d_gene: TRBD1; j_gene: TRBJ2-7; v_gene: TRBV5-1; abundance: -; CDR3nt: TGCGCCAGCAGCTTGGCGGGACAGGGCTTCTACGAGCAGTACTTC; CDR3aa: CASSLAGQGFYEQYF
d_gene: -; j_gene: TRBJ2-1; v_gene: TRBV2; abundance: many; CDR3nt: TGTGCCGGGAGGCAGGGAAATGAGCAGTTCTTC; CDR3aa: CAGRQGNEQFF
d_gene: -; j_gene: TRBJ2-7; v_gene: TRBV3-1; abundance: few; CDR3nt: TGTGCCAGCAGCCAAGAGGGCAGGATGAGCTCCTACGAGCAGTACTTC; CDR3aa: CASSQEGRMSSYEQYF
d_gene: TRBD2; j_gene: TRBJ2-1; v_gene: TRBV5-1; abundance: few; CDR3nt: TGCGCCAGCAGCTTGGTTTCACGTCGGCTAGCGGGAGGGGGCGAGCAGTTCTTC; CDR3aa: CASSLVSRRLAGGGEQFF
d_gene: TRBD1; j_gene: TRBJ1-5; v_gene: TRBV28; abundance: many; CDR3nt: TGTGCCAGCACCTCTGGACAGGTTGATAGCAATCAGCCCCAGCATTTT; CDR3aa: CASTSGQVDSNQPQHF
d_gene: TRBD2; j_gene: TRBJ2-7; v_gene: TRBV7-8; abundance: many; CDR3nt: TGTGCCAGCAGCCCCGAGGGGAGCGGGAGTGTATACGAGCAGTACTTC; CDR3aa: CASSPEGSGSVYEQYF
d_gene: -; j_gene: TRBJ2-1; v_gene: TRBV19; abundance: few; CDR3nt: TGTGCCAGTACCCCGAGGGTGCAGGGCTACAATGAGCAGTTCTTC; CDR3aa: CASTPRVQGYNEQFF
d_gene: -; j_gene: TRBJ1-5; v_gene: TRBV6-2/TRBV6-3; abundance: -; CDR3nt: TGTGCCAGCAGTTACCGAAGCAACAATCAGCCCCAGCATTTT; CDR3aa: CASSYRSNNQPQHF
d_gene: -; j_gene: TRBJ1-3; v_gene: TRBV7-4; abundance: few; CDR3nt: TGTGCCAGCAGCTTAGTGGGGTCCTCTGGAAACACCATATATTTT; CDR3aa: CASSLVGSSGNTIYF
d_gene: -; j_gene: TRBJ2-1; v_gene: TRBV24-1; abundance: -; CDR3nt: TGTGCCACCAGTGGTGGGACCGGCTCCTACAATGAGCAGTTCTTC; CDR3aa: CATSGGTGSYNEQFF
d_gene: TRBD2; j_gene: TRBJ2-1; v_gene: TRBV28; abundance: -; CDR3nt: TGTGCCAGCAGCCGCGGGACTAGCGGGAGCTCCTACAATGAGCAGTTCTTC; CDR3aa: CASSRGTSGSSYNEQFF
d_gene: -; j_gene: TRBJ1-1; v_gene: TRBV30; abundance: many; CDR3nt: TGTGCCTGGAACCGGGAGCGTTGGACTGAAGCTTTCTTT; CDR3aa: CAWNRERWTEAFF
d_gene: TRBD1; j_gene: TRBJ2-7; v_gene: TRBV5-1; abundance: many; CDR3nt: TGCGCCAGCAGTTGGGCTAGTGGGACAGGGACCGGCGAGCAGTACTTC; CDR3aa: CASSWASGTGTGEQYF
d_gene: -; j_gene: TRBJ2-1; v_gene: TRBV19; abundance: -; CDR3nt: TGTGCCAGTTCTTACGTCAGCTCCTACAATGAGCAGTTCTTC; CDR3aa: CASSYVSSYNEQFF
d_gene: TRBD1; j_gene: TRBJ2-3; v_gene: TRBV6-9; abundance: -; CDR3nt: TGTGCCAGCAGTTACGGGACAGGGGAATCCGTGGGTAATACGCAGTATTTT; CDR3aa: CASSYGTGESVGNTQYF
d_gene: -; j_gene: TRBJ2-7; v_gene: TRBV6-2/TRBV6-3; abundance: -; CDR3nt: TGTGCCAGCAGTTACTCGTTCTACGAGCAGTACTTC; CDR3aa: CASSYSFYEQYF
d_gene: TRBD2; j_gene: TRBJ2-3; v_gene: TRBV12-3/TRBV12-4; abundance: -; CDR3nt: TGTGCCAGCAGTGAGACTAGCGGTACAGATACGCAGTATTTT; CDR3aa: CASSETSGTDTQYF
d_gene: TRBD1; j_gene: TRBJ2-7; v_gene: TRBV10-2; abundance: many; CDR3nt: TGCGCCAGCAGCGTACCGGGACAGGGAATCACGCACTACGAGCAGTACTTC; CDR3aa: CASSVPGQGITHYEQYF
d_gene: -; j_gene: TRBJ2-5; v_gene: TRBV5-1; abundance: -; CDR3nt: TGCGCCAGCAGCTTCCACGGACAGCACCAAGAGACCCAGTACTTC; CDR3aa: CASSFHGQHQETQYF
d_gene: -; j_gene: TRBJ1-2; v_gene: TRBV12-3/TRBV12-4; abundance: -; CDR3nt: TGTGCCAGCAGTTGGACCGCGGTCGGCTACACCTTC; CDR3aa: CASSWTAVGYTF
d_gene: -; j_gene: TRBJ1-2; v_gene: TRBV29-1; abundance: few; CDR3nt: TGCAGCGTTGTTGCAAGGAGCTATGGCTACACCTTC; CDR3aa: CSVVARSYGYTF
d_gene: -; j_gene: TRBJ2-1; v_gene: TRBV28; abundance: many; CDR3nt: TGTGCCAGCAGTTTATTTAAGGAGCAGTTCTTC; CDR3aa: CASSLFKEQFF
d_gene: TRBD1; j_gene: TRBJ2-7; v_gene: TRBV6-2/TRBV6-3; abundance: few; CDR3nt: TGTGCCAGCAGTTACGAAAGACAGGGGGCGGTGGACGAGCAGTACTTC; CDR3aa: CASSYERQGAVDEQYF
d_gene: TRBD2; j_gene: TRBJ2-1; v_gene: TRBV12-3/TRBV12-4; abundance: few; CDR3nt: TGTGCCAGCAGTGGCTCCTCGGGACTACTAACCAATGAGCAGTTCTTC; CDR3aa: CASSGSSGLLTNEQFF
d_gene: TRBD2; j_gene: TRBJ2-3; v_gene: TRBV15; abundance: many; CDR3nt: TGTGCCACCATGGATCCCGGGACTAGTACAGATACGCAGTATTTT; CDR3aa: CATMDPGTSTDTQYF
d_gene: -; j_gene: TRBJ1-2; v_gene: TRBV2; abundance: -; CDR3nt: TGTGCCAGCAGTGAAGCGCAAGGGTTGAGAGGCGGCTACACCTTC; CDR3aa: CASSEAQGLRGGYTF
d_gene: -; j_gene: TRBJ2-1; v_gene: TRBV5-1; abundance: few; CDR3nt: TGCGCCAGCAGCCCCAGACCAGTCTCCTACAATGAGCAGTTCTTC; CDR3aa: CASSPRPVSYNEQFF
d_gene: -; j_gene: TRBJ2-1; v_gene: TRBV4-3; abundance: many; CDR3nt: TGCGCCAGCAGCCAAGAGCAGTACAATGAGCAGTTCTTC; CDR3aa: CASSQEQYNEQFF
d_gene: -; j_gene: TRBJ1-1; v_gene: TRBV30; abundance: many; CDR3nt: TGTGCCTGGAGTGCAACGAGGACAGTGAACACTGAAGCTTTCTTT; CDR3aa: CAWSATRTVNTEAFF
d_gene: TRBD2; j_gene: TRBJ2-1; v_gene: TRBV30; abundance: many; CDR3nt: TGTGCCTGGACGGTGGACGGGAGGGACTACAATGAGCAGTTCTTC; CDR3aa: CAWTVDGRDYNEQFF
d_gene: -; j_gene: TRBJ1-2; v_gene: TRBV29-1; abundance: few; CDR3nt: TGCAGCGTTACTGGAGAGGGGCCCTATGGCTACACCTTC; CDR3aa: CSVTGEGPYGYTF
d_gene: TRBD1; j_gene: TRBJ2-7; v_gene: TRBV5-1; abundance: few; CDR3nt: TGCGCCAGCAAAATACAGGGGGAAGTAGAAGGCGAGCAGTACTTC; CDR3aa: CASKIQGEVEGEQYF
d_gene: -; j_gene: TRBJ2-3; v_gene: TRBV28; abundance: -; CDR3nt: TGTGCCAGCAAGGTTTGGGGGGGCACAGATACGCAGTATTTT; CDR3aa: CASKVWGGTDTQYF
d_gene: TRBD1; j_gene: TRBJ1-5; v_gene: TRBV6-1; abundance: -; CDR3nt: TGTGCCAGCAGCTTCGAATTGACAGGGAGGCCCAATCAGCCCCAGCATTTT; CDR3aa: CASSFELTGRPNQPQHF
d_gene: -; j_gene: TRBJ2-5; v_gene: TRBV28; abundance: many; CDR3nt: TGTGCCAGCAGTTTACCAAGACAGACCTCATACTTC; CDR3aa: CASSLPRQTSYF